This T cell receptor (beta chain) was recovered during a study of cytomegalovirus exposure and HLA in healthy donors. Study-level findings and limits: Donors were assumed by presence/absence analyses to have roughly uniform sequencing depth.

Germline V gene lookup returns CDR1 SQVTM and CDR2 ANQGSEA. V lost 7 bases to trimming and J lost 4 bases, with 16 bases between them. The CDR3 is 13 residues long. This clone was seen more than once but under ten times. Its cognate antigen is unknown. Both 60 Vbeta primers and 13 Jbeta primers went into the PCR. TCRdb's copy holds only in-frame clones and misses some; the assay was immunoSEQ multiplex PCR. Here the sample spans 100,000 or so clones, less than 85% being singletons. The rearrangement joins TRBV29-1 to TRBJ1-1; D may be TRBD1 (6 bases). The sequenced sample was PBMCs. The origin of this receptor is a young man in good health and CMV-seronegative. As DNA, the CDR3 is TGCAGCGCCGAAGTGAGGGGGGGCACTGAAGCTTTCTTT. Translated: CSAEVRGGTEAFF.